Presented here are 30 T cell receptor beta chains from one specimen sequenced in a study of T cell responses to AZD1222 COVID-19 vaccine. The assay was immunoSEQ multiplex PCR, and TCRdb's table has in-frame clones only and misses some. The sample comprises more than 100,000 clones, roughly 91% of which are singletons, and approximately 1.1% rests with the top ten. Sequencing was performed on peripheral blood, taken on day 0 of AZD1222 vaccination. The receptors derive from an adult in good health.

V gene TRBV4-2 combines with J gene TRBJ1-1, with a weak D call TRBD1 (5 bases). Germline values: CDR1 LGHNA, CDR2 YNFKEQ. V was cut by 4 bases and J by 3 bases, with 9 bases left in between. The CDR3 sequence is 13 residues long. The CDR3 DNA follows: TGTGCCAGCAGCCCTGGAGGGGACACTGAAGCTTTCTTT. Its protein is CASSPGGDTEAFF.

This sequence joins TRBV9 and TRBJ1-2; possible D gene TRBD1, 5 bases. CDR3 length: 15 amino acids. V lost 0 bases, J lost 0 bases, and 9 bases lay in between. Germline-derived CDR1 and CDR2 are SGDLS and YYNGEE. CDR3 in DNA: TGTGCCAGCAGCGTAGGACAGCACACTAACTATGGCTACACCTTC. Translated: CASSVGQHTNYGYTF.

A few counts support this clone. This same CDR3 is encoded by further DNA sequences in the sample. The rearrangement links TRBV3-1 (or the pseudogene TRBV3-2) to TRBJ1-6; maybe TRBD1 (5 bases). Trimming pared 1 base from V and 6 bases from J, leaving 7 bases between. Germline V CDR1 and CDR2: LGHDT, YNNKEL (reference sequence). The CDR3 is 14 residues long. CDR3 sequence (DNA): TGTGCCAGCAGCCAAGCGCAGGGTAATTCACCCCTCCACTTT. This codes for CASSQAQGNSPLHF.

The rearrangement uses TRBV19 and TRBJ1-1; 8 bases are shared with TRBD1. CDR1 LNHDA and CDR2 SQIVND come from the germline V gene (reference sequence). The CDR3 length is 14 residues. V shed 6 bases, J shed 4 bases, and the junction held 7 bases outside the gene matches. The CDR3 loop reads CASRTTGAITEAFF. Here the CDR3 DNA reads TGTGCCAGTAGGACGACAGGGGCAATCACTGAAGCTTTCTTT.

The V call is TRBV2, the J call TRBJ2-7, with TRBD2 as a possible D gene (6 bases). Germline V lookup: CDR1 SNHLY, CDR2 FYNNEI. V was cut by 7 bases and J by 7 bases, with 23 bases left in between. There are 15 residues in the CDR3. The CDR3 bases are TGTGCCAGCATGGCGGGACTCATAACGCACTGGGAGCAGTACTTC. Its protein product is CASMAGLITHWEQYF.

The chain links TRBV2 to TRBJ1-5; possibly TRBD1 for D (6 bases). The germline V gene encodes CDR1 SNHLY and CDR2 FYNNEI. The V end lost 8 bases, the J end lost 0 bases, and 8 bases lay between the germline ends. The CDR3 is 13 amino acids. The CDR3 region has the DNA TGTGCCAGCCAACAGGGTAGCAATCAGCCCCAGCATTTT. Protein product: CASQQGSNQPQHF.

The J gene is TRBJ1-2, the V gene TRBV12-3 or TRBV12-4, with D possibly TRBD1 on 6 matching bases. Trimming pared 6 bases from V and 5 bases from J, leaving 10 bases between. CDR3 length: 12 amino acids. The CDR3 protein is CASSEQGYGYTF. CDR3 in DNA: TGTGCCAGCAGCGAACAGGGTTATGGCTACACCTTC.

As for this clone: Given a much more abundant clone one base away, this may be a read error. V usage is TRBV3-1 (or the pseudogene TRBV3-2) and J usage is TRBJ1-2; D is perhaps TRBD1 (5 bases). The CDR3 consists of 16 residues. CDR1 is LGHDT and CDR2 is YNNKEL in the germline V gene (reference sequence). The CDR3 sequence is CTSSPPTRDGERGYTF. In DNA, the CDR3 is TGTACCAGCAGCCCGCCAACCCGGGACGGAGAACGGGGCTACACCTTC.

The chain uses TRBV6-1 and TRBJ2-1; 13 bases fit TRBD2. Trimming removed 1 base from V and 8 bases from J; junction bases left unmatched: 2. Germline V gives CDR1 MNHNS, CDR2 SASEGT. The CDR3 is 15 residues long. CDR3 DNA: TGTGCCAGCAGTGAAGGACTAGCGGGGGGCGATGAGCAGTTCTTC. Translation gives CASSEGLAGGDEQFF.

This chain connects TRBV3-1 (or the pseudogene TRBV3-2) to TRBJ2-7; 9 bases match TRBD1. CDR3 length: 19 residues. The germline gives CDR1 LGHDT, CDR2 YNNKEL (reference sequence). V lost 6 bases, J lost 2 bases, and 20 bases stayed unmatched. CDR3 coding DNA: TGTGCCAGCAGTCTTCTCCCGGGACAGGGCCCATTGGGAGCCTACGAGCAGTACTTC. Encoded protein: CASSLLPGQGPLGAYEQYF.

CDR3 nucleotide sequence: TGTGCCAGCAGCCAAGATATCAGGGCGGGATCCCGGGAGACCCAGTACTTC. Protein sequence: CASSQDIRAGSRETQYF. The genes are TRBV3-1 (or the pseudogene TRBV3-2) and TRBJ2-5; possibly TRBD2 for D (6 bases). The CDR3 runs 17 residues. Trimming removed 0 bases at V and 5 bases at J, with 19 bases between. The germline V gene encodes CDR1 LGHDT and CDR2 YNNKEL (reference sequence).

The rearrangement links TRBV11-2 to TRBJ1-1; 9 bases line up with TRBD1. J gave up 1 base and V 4 bases, and 7 bases lay outside the gene matches. The CDR3 covers 16 residues. Germline V gives CDR1 SGHAT, CDR2 FQNNGV. The CDR3 DNA follows: TGTGCCAGCAGCTCCTATCGGACAGGGGAGAACACTGAAGCTTTCTTT. This gives the protein CASSSYRTGENTEAFF.

The chain recombines TRBV25-1 with TRBJ1-2; no reliable D call. Trimming stripped 5 bases from V and 5 bases from J, with 15 bases between. This CDR3 comprises 14 residues. Germline V gene lookup returns CDR1 MGHDK and CDR2 SYGVNS. The CDR3 nucleotides read TGTGCCAGCAGTCTCTCTTCTGTCAGTTATGGCTACACCTTC. Translated, it gives CASSLSSVSYGYTF.

This clone was detected only once. The V and J genes are TRBV10-3 and TRBJ1-2; possible D gene TRBD1, 6 bases. CDR1 is ENHRY, CDR2 SYGVKD, per germline. V gave up 3 bases and J gave up 7 bases, with 15 bases separating them. The CDR3 consists of 14 residues. The CDR3 reads CAISEAGGLGGYTF. DNA for the CDR3: TGTGCCATCAGTGAAGCGGGGGGCCTGGGTGGCTACACCTTC.

CDR3 residues: CASSSTPSGGADTQYF. CDR3 nucleotides: TGCGCCAGCAGCTCCACCCCTAGCGGGGGGGCAGATACGCAGTATTTT. The genes are TRBV4-1 and TRBJ2-3, with 12 bases matching TRBD2. V was clipped by 5 bases and J by 4 bases; unmatched bases: 7. Germline V gene data show CDR1 as MGHRA and CDR2 as YSYEKL. The CDR3 spans 16 residues.

The chain has TRBV19 and TRBJ1-4, with D hard to call. Germline-derived CDR1 and CDR2 are LNHDA and SQIVND (reference sequence). The CDR3 extends over 12 amino acids. Trimming shortened V by 7 bases and J by 11 bases, and 14 bases separated the two germline ends. CDR3 sequence reads: CASTDLSAKLFF. In nucleotides, the CDR3 is TGTGCCAGTACCGACCTTAGTGCGAAACTGTTTTTT. Supplemented by reference TRBV19 and TRBJ1-4, the full variable domain reads DGGITQSPKYLFRKEGQNVTLSCEQNLNHDAMYWYRQDPGQGLRLIYYSQIVNDFQKGDIAEGYSVSREKKESFPLTVTSAQKNPTAFYLCASTDLSAKLFFGSGTQLSVL.

The V and J genes are TRBV15 and TRBJ1-5, with no clear D. V lost 3 bases to trimming and J lost 2 bases, with 11 bases between them. Germline loops: CDR1 LNHNV, CDR2 YYDKDF (reference sequence). This CDR3 is 15 amino acids long. DNA for the CDR3: TGTGCCACCAGCAGCGGACTTTCGGGCAATCAGCCCCAGCATTTT. Its protein is CATSSGLSGNQPQHF.

The chain combines TRBV19 with TRBJ2-7; 7 bases fit TRBD2. The germline V gene encodes CDR1 LNHDA and CDR2 SQIVND (reference sequence). The CDR3 extends over 14 amino acids. Losses at the gene ends were 6 bases for V and 6 bases for J; bases not matched to a gene: 11. Here the CDR3 DNA reads TGTGCCAGTAGCCAAGGACTAGAAGGGTTCGAGCAGTACTTC. It translates to CASSQGLEGFEQYF.

In this sample, this clone turned up a few times. This chain connects TRBV6-5 to TRBJ1-3; possibly TRBD1 for D (6 bases). V shed 6 bases and J shed 4 bases, with 10 bases lying between them. CDR3 length equals 13 residues. Germline V gives CDR1 MNHEY, CDR2 SVGAGI. CDR3 sequence (DNA): TGTGCCAGCAGCCAGGACAGAGGAAACACCATATATTTT. Protein sequence: CASSQDRGNTIYF.

The chain combines TRBV5-6 with TRBJ1-1; perhaps TRBD1 as D (5 bases). This CDR3 contains 12 residues. Germline CDR1 is SGHDT and CDR2 is YYEEEE. V lost 3 bases, J lost 6 bases, and 9 bases lay in between. CDR3 amino acids: CASSWGRAEAFF. In nucleotides, the CDR3 is TGTGCCAGCAGCTGGGGGAGGGCTGAAGCTTTCTTT.

The V gene is TRBV11-2, the J gene TRBJ2-1, with unresolved D. V was shortened by 2 bases and J by 4 bases, with 3 bases between the two germline ends. The germline CDR1 and CDR2 sequences are SGHAT and FQNNGV. The CDR3 extends over 12 amino acids. In nucleotides, the CDR3 is TGTGCCAGCAGCTTAACATACAATGAGCAGTTCTTC. Its protein is CASSLTYNEQFF.

The chain is built from TRBV19 and TRBJ2-5; possibly TRBD2 for D (6 bases). This CDR3 spans 13 amino acids. V dropped 7 bases and J dropped 3 bases, with 12 bases sitting between them. The germline V gene has CDR1 LNHDA and CDR2 SQIVND (reference sequence). DNA for the CDR3: TGTGCCAGTACCCCGCGGGGTGAAGAGACCCAGTACTTC. As protein: CASTPRGEETQYF.

This clone was counted once. This rearrangement joins TRBV5-1 to TRBJ2-7, with 12 bases aligning to TRBD1. This CDR3 region has 14 residues. Trimming cost V 4 bases and J 7 bases; bases outside gene matches: 6. Per the germline V gene, CDR1 is SGHRS and CDR2 is YFSETQ. This CDR3 reads CASSAGQGAREQYF. The CDR3, as DNA: TGCGCCAGCAGCGCGGGACAGGGGGCGAGAGAGCAGTACTTC.

This sequence joins TRBV7-8 and TRBJ1-1; 11 bases are shared with TRBD1. Germline CDR1 is SGHVS and CDR2 is FQNEAQ. V lost 1 base to trimming and J lost 5 bases; unmatched junction nucleotides: 6. CDR3 length: 16 amino acids. The CDR3 DNA follows: TGTGCCAGCAGCTTAGGGACAGGGGGCTTGATGACTGAAGCTTTCTTT. This codes for CASSLGTGGLMTEAFF.

The chain links TRBV11-2 to TRBJ1-1; TRBD1 matches 8 bases. The germline gives CDR1 SGHAT, CDR2 FQNNGV. The CDR3 sequence is 11 residues long. V lost 6 bases to trimming and J lost 10 bases; unmatched junction nucleotides: 4. The CDR3 loop is CASRDRGRAFF. The CDR3 bases are TGTGCCAGCAGAGACAGGGGCCGAGCTTTCTTT.

This clone occurred once. The V gene is TRBV3-1 (or the pseudogene TRBV3-2), the J gene TRBJ1-5; D unclear. The CDR3 has 15 residues. Trimming took off 3 bases at V and 0 bases at J, with 9 bases between the two ends. Germline V gene data show CDR1 as LGHDT and CDR2 as YNNKEL (reference sequence). The CDR3 spells CASSQDGVSNQPQHF. CDR3 sequence (DNA): TGTGCCAGCAGCCAGGATGGGGTTAGCAATCAGCCCCAGCATTTT.

V usage is TRBV9 and J usage is TRBJ1-2; tentative D call: TRBD1 (5 bases). Germline V CDR1 and CDR2: SGDLS, YYNGEE. The CDR3 totals 16 residues. Between the trimmed V and J ends, which lost 0 bases and 4 bases, there was a span of 16 bases. This chain's CDR3 is CASSVGYDQGAYGYTF. DNA of the CDR3: TGTGCCAGCAGCGTAGGATACGACCAGGGTGCCTATGGCTACACCTTC. Drawing the rest from reference TRBV9 and TRBJ1-2, the complete variable domain is DSGVTQTPKHLITATGQRVTLRCSPRSGDLSVYWYQQSLDQGLQFLIQYYNGEERAKGNILERFSAQQFPDLHSELNLSSLELGDSALYFCASSVGYDQGAYGYTFGSGTRLTVV.

The chain has TRBV29-1 and TRBJ1-2; D call uncertain. The CDR3 contains 13 residues. The ends were cut back, 5 bases at V and 0 bases at J, with 10 bases in the middle. The germline gives CDR1 SQVTM, CDR2 ANQGSEA. The CDR3 DNA is TGCAGCGTTACTGACGGGACTAACTATGGCTACACCTTC. Amino acid sequence: CSVTDGTNYGYTF.

The chain couples TRBV3-1 (or the pseudogene TRBV3-2) to TRBJ1-6; TRBD1 is a possible D gene (5 bases). The V gene's germline CDR1 is LGHDT and CDR2 YNNKEL (reference sequence). Trimming stripped 1 base from V and 11 bases from J, with 9 bases between. The CDR3 is 13 amino acids. The CDR3 sequence is CASSQVSGAPLHF. In nucleotides, the CDR3 is TGTGCCAGCAGCCAAGTCTCGGGGGCACCCCTCCACTTT.

This chain links TRBV7-2 with TRBJ2-7, with D uncertain. Trimming cost V 5 bases and J 2 bases, with 22 bases left between them. CDR1 and CDR2 (germline): SGHTA, FQGNSA. This CDR3 is built from 17 residues. The CDR3 DNA follows: TGTGCCAGCAGCCCCCGGACGTATCTTACCCTACCCTACGAGCAGTACTTC. This sequence encodes CASSPRTYLTLPYEQYF.